A single T cell receptor (beta chain) is shown here with its context. Antigen specificity is unknown. These data come from a study of T cell repertoires in cytomegalovirus infection. General study results and limits: HLA-C-restricted TCR beta clonotypes specific for CMV led the ex vivo response.

TCRdb independently ran MiXCR on the reads; one entry per CDR3 protein. The sample includes around 300,000 distinct CDR3 sequences, 25% of them seen just once. Germline CDR1 reads MNHNS; CDR2 reads SASEGT. After removal of 8 bases from V and 2 bases from J, the junction contained 5 bases not matched to a gene. The CDR3 covers 14 residues. The sequencing here drew on cultured PBMCs, taken from culture after CMV antigen stimulation. This chain connects TRBV6-1 to TRBJ2-1; TRBD2 agrees at 8 bases. This TCR derives from a human donor in good health (CMV status not recorded). Some clones in this sample may be carry-over from other donors' samples. Here the CDR3 reads CASATSGTYNEQFF. CDR3 nucleotides: TGTGCCAGCGCAACTAGCGGTACCTACAATGAGCAGTTCTTC.